This T cell receptor beta chain is drawn from a study of T cells in localized non-small cell lung cancer. TCRdb keeps only in-frame clones here, not all; method: immunoSEQ multiplex PCR. This table holds over 70,000 clones, about nine tenths found once. The ends lost 5 bases at V and 1 base at J; junction bases unmatched: 7. The CDR3 covers 16 residues. The germline gives CDR1 LNHDA, CDR2 SQIVND (reference sequence). The material was peripheral blood, obtained before any cancer treatment. The sequence was collected from a male donor at least 60 years old with stage III squamous cell lung carcinoma. This sequence joins TRBV19 and TRBJ1-4, with 7 bases identical to TRBD1. CDR3 nucleotide sequence: TGTGCCAGTAGTCGCAGACAGGGTGGAACTAATGAAAAACTGTTTTTT. It is translated as CASSRRQGGTNEKLFF.